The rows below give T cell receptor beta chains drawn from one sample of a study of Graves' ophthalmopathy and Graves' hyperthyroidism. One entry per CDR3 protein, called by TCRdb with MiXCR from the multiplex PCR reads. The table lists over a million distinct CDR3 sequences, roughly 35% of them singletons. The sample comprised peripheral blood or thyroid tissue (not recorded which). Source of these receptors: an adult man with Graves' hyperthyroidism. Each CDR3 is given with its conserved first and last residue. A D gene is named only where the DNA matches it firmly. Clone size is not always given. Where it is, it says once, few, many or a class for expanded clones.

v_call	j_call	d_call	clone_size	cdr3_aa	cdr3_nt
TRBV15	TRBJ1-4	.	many	CATSRRQIHEKLFF	TGTGCCACCAGCCGCAGACAGATACATGAAAAACTGTTTTTT
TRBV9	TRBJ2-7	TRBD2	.	CASSANEAGHSYEQYF	TGTGCCAGCAGCGCCAATGAAGCGGGGCACTCCTACGAGCAGTACTTC
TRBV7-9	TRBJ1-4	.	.	CASSLGGAVNEKLFF	TGTGCCAGCAGCTTAGGGGGGGCAGTTAATGAAAAACTGTTTTTT
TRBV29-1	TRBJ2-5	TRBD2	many	CSVEGLGQVTQYF	TGCAGCGTTGAGGGACTAGGGCAGGTGACCCAGTACTTC
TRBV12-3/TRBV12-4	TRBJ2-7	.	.	CASKGGGEQYF	TGTGCCAGCAAAGGAGGAGGGGAGCAGTACTTC
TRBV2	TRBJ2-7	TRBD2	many	CAIHVREGSYEQYF	TGTGCCATCCATGTGCGGGAGGGTTCCTACGAGCAGTACTTC
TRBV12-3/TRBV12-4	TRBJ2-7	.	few	CASSSGRHYEQYF	TGTGCCAGCAGTTCGGGACGCCACTACGAGCAGTACTTC
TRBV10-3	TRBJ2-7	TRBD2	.	CAISDPGLAGAYEQYF	TGTGCCATCAGTGATCCGGGACTAGCGGGAGCCTACGAGCAGTACTTC
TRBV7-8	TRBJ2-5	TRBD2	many	CASSLGRIRLAGEAKTQYF	TGTGCCAGCAGCCTCGGACGGATTAGACTAGCGGGAGAGGCGAAGACCCAGTACTTC
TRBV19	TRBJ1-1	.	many	CASSQTPEAFF	TGTGCCAGTAGTCAGACTCCTGAAGCTTTCTTT
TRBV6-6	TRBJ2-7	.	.	CASSYTHYEQYF	TGTGCCAGCAGTTATACCCACTACGAGCAGTACTTC
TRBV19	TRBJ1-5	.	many	CASSPTNLGQPQHF	TGTGCCAGTAGTCCGACGAATCTCGGTCAGCCCCAGCATTTT
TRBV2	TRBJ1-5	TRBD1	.	CASTSGTAINQPQHF	TGTGCCAGCACCTCCGGGACAGCTATTAATCAGCCCCAGCATTTT
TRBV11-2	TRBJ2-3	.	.	CASSVAGGFSTDTQYF	TGTGCCAGCAGCGTGGCAGGGGGGTTTAGCACAGATACGCAGTATTTT
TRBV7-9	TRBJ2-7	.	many	CASSSAQPGVYF	TGTGCCAGCAGCTCAGCCCAACCGGGGGTTTACTTC
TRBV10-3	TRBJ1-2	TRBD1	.	CAISEQGDDGYTF	TGTGCCATCAGTGAGCAGGGGGATGATGGCTACACCTTC
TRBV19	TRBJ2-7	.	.	CASRPTSSYEQYF	TGTGCCAGCAGACCGACTAGTTCCTACGAGCAGTACTTC
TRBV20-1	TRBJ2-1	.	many	CSAADLLSSYNEQFF	TGCAGTGCGGCGGACCTCCTCAGCTCCTACAATGAGCAGTTCTTC
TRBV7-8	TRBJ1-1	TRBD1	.	CASSLPGTGGRNTEAFF	TGTGCCAGCAGCTTGCCCGGGACAGGGGGTAGGAACACTGAAGCTTTCTTT
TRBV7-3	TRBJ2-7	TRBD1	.	CASRPPTGYHEQYF	TGTGCCAGCAGACCACCGACAGGGTACCACGAGCAGTACTTC
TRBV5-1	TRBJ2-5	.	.	CASKGPDETQYF	TGCGCCAGCAAGGGGCCAGACGAGACCCAGTACTTC
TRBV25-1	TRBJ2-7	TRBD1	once	CAWSVRGGAEQYF	TGTGCCTGGAGTGTACGAGGGGGCGCCGAGCAGTACTTC
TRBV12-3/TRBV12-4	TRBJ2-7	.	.	CASKLEASAYEQYF	TGTGCCAGCAAGTTAGAGGCATCCGCCTACGAGCAGTACTTC
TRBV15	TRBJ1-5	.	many	CATSSQRNQPQHF	TGTGCCACCAGCAGTCAGAGGAATCAGCCCCAGCATTTT
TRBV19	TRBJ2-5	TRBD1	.	CASSPRTGRSETQYF	TGTGCCAGTAGTCCGCGGACAGGGAGGTCAGAGACCCAGTACTTC
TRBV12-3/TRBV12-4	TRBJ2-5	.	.	CATSENTGTRNQETQYF	TGTGCCACCAGTGAGAACACCGGGACAAGGAATCAAGAGACCCAGTACTTC
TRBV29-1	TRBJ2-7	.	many	CSVGGFRTPAYEQYF	TGCAGCGTCGGCGGTTTTAGGACACCTGCCTACGAGCAGTACTTC
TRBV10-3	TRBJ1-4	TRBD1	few	CASGEQGAREKLFF	TGTGCCAGCGGGGAGCAGGGGGCCCGGGAAAAACTGTTTTTT
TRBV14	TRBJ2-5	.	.	CASSLRSGGKTQYF	TGTGCCAGCAGCCTGAGAAGCGGTGGGAAGACCCAGTACTTC
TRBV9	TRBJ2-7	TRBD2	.	CASSPTSGRGPYEQYF	TGTGCCAGCAGCCCAACTAGCGGGAGGGGGCCCTACGAGCAGTACTTC
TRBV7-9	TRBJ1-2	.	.	CASSLVSVHGYTF	TGTGCCAGCAGCTTGGTATCCGTTCATGGCTACACCTTC
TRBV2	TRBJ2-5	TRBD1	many	CASSYTGTAYQETQYF	TGTGCCAGCAGTTATACCGGGACAGCGTACCAAGAGACCCAGTACTTC
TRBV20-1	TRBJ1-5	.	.	CSAPTALNQPQHF	TGCAGTGCTCCTACAGCTCTCAATCAGCCCCAGCATTTT
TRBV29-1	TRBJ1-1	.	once	CSVETRVTEAFF	TGCAGCGTTGAAACTAGGGTCACTGAAGCTTTCTTT
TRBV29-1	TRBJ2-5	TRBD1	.	CSVEDPGQSQGGLKTQYF	TGCAGCGTCGAAGACCCTGGACAGAGCCAAGGGGGCTTGAAGACCCAGTACTTC
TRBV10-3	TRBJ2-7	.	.	CASSPPSGGFYEQYF	TGTGCCAGCAGCCCCCCCAGTGGGGGTTTCTACGAGCAGTACTTC
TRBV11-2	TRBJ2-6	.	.	CASSLDRTF	TGTGCCAGCAGCTTAGACCGGACTTTC
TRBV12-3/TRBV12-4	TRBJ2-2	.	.	CASSLPELVELFF	TGTGCCAGCAGTTTACCCGAATTGGTGGAGCTGTTTTTT
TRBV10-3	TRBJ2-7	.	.	CAISAGSPYEQYF	TGTGCCATCAGTGCTGGGTCCCCCTACGAGCAGTACTTC
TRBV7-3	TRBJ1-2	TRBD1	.	CASSHGAGGPYGYTF	TGTGCCAGCAGCCATGGGGCAGGGGGTCCCTATGGCTACACCTTC
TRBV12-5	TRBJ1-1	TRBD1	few	CASGTGQGMDTEAFF	TGTGCTAGTGGTACAGGACAGGGGATGGACACTGAAGCTTTCTTT
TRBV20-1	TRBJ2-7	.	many	CSARGWLDEQYF	TGCAGTGCTAGAGGTTGGCTCGACGAGCAGTACTTC
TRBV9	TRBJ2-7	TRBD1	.	CASSQEAWGDRGFAVEQYF	TGTGCCAGCAGCCAAGAAGCGTGGGGTGACAGGGGGTTTGCGGTCGAGCAGTACTTC
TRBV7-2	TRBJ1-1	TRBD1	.	CASSNRGLFEAFF	TGTGCCAGCAGCAACAGGGGGCTCTTTGAAGCTTTCTTT
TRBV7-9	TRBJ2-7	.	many	CASSLDVTYEQYF	TGTGCCAGCAGCTTAGACGTAACCTACGAGCAGTACTTC
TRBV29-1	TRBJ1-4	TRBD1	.	CSARTGGTNEKLFF	TGCAGCGCCCGGACAGGGGGCACTAATGAAAAACTGTTTTTT
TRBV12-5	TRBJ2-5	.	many	CASGLGRETQYF	TGTGCTAGTGGTTTGGGACGAGAGACCCAGTACTTC